The 6 T cell receptor beta chains below come from one sample, sequenced in a study of blood T cell repertoires in COVID-19. Repertoires were generated with immunoSEQ multiplex PCR, while TCRdb's copy carries only in-frame clones and drops some. The sample shows fewer than 300,000 clones, 65% to 90% of them seen only once. The specimen sequenced was peripheral blood. Receptor source: a man aged 45 to 65 with COVID-19, enrolled during active disease.

This chain connects TRBV5-5 to TRBJ2-7; D unresolved. V lost 0 bases to trimming and J lost 6 bases, with 7 bases between them. CDR1 is SGHKS, CDR2 YYEKEE, per germline (reference sequence). The CDR3 is 12 amino acids. Here the CDR3 DNA reads TGTGCCAGCAGCTTGGCAGGTAGCGAGCAGTACTTC. Its protein product is CASSLAGSEQYF. Full variable domain (outside the CDR3, taken from reference TRBV5-5 and TRBJ2-7): DAGVTQSPTHLIKTRGQQVTLRCSPISGHKSVSWYQQVLGQGPQFIFQYYEKEERGRGNFPDRFSARQFPNYSSELNVNALLLGDSALYLCASSLAGSEQYFGPGTRLTVT.

In its sample, this clone was seen once. The rearrangement joins TRBV3-1 (or the pseudogene TRBV3-2) to TRBJ2-2; 12 bases are shared with TRBD2. V lost 4 bases and J lost 0; bases outside the gene matches: 3. Germline CDR1 is LGHDT and CDR2 is YNNKEL (reference sequence). This CDR3 has 17 residues. This chain's CDR3 is CASSPGLAGPNTGELFF. The DNA of the CDR3 is TGTGCCAGCAGCCCAGGACTAGCGGGACCGAACACCGGGGAGCTGTTTTTT.

Details on this clone: The same CDR3 can be traced to other DNA sequences in this sample. This chain joins TRBV12-3 or TRBV12-4 and TRBJ2-7; 9 positions agree with TRBD1. The V segment lost 4 bases and the J segment 7 bases; nucleotides outside the gene matches: 5. CDR3 length: 13 residues. The DNA of the CDR3 is TGTGCCAGCAGTTCAGGGACAGGGAGGGAGCAGTACTTC. Protein sequence: CASSSGTGREQYF.

This clone turned up a few times. This chain uses TRBV9 with TRBJ2-7; a possible D gene is TRBD2 (5 bases). This CDR3 contains 13 residues. The V end lost 0 bases, the J end lost 7 bases, and 11 bases lay between the germline ends. Germline V gives CDR1 SGDLS, CDR2 YYNGEE. The CDR3, as DNA: TGTGCCAGCAGCGTAGACCACACGGGGGAGCAGTACTTC. Amino acid sequence: CASSVDHTGEQYF. The variable domain in full, completed from reference TRBV9 and TRBJ2-7, reads DSGVTQTPKHLITATGQRVTLRCSPRSGDLSVYWYQQSLDQGLQFLIQYYNGEERAKGNILERFSAQQFPDLHSELNLSSLELGDSALYFCASSVDHTGEQYFGPGTRLTVT.

This clone was detected only a few times. The chain has TRBV27 and TRBJ1-5; 7 bases align to TRBD1. Germline CDR1 MNHEY, CDR2 SMNVEV (reference sequence). The CDR3 has 13 amino acids. The J segment lost 3 bases and the V segment lost 6 bases, leaving 2 bases of the junction unmatched. The DNA of the CDR3 is TGTGCCAGCAGGGGACAGCTCAATCAGCCCCAGCATTTT. It is translated as CASRGQLNQPQHF.

This chain joins TRBV5-4 and TRBJ2-2, with D tentatively TRBD2 (6 bases). Germline V gives CDR1 SGHNT, CDR2 YYREEE (reference sequence). Trimming took off 0 bases at V and 6 bases at J, with 15 bases between the two ends. This CDR3 region has 16 residues. The CDR3 sequence is CASSLVGGLVAGELFF. CDR3 bases: TGTGCCAGCAGCTTGGTTGGAGGGTTGGTTGCCGGGGAGCTGTTTTTT.